The 8 T cell receptor beta chains below all came from one sample that was sequenced in a study of blood T cell repertoires in COVID-19 (dated by TCRdb to 2018 to 2020). The method behind the library was the immunoSEQ multiplex PCR assay. Held by TCRdb, this immuneACCESS table contains in-frame sequences only and omits some clones. Under half of the omission traces to an unresolved V gene where checked; the cause of the rest is unknown. Across this sample there are roughly 86,000 clones, with roughly 78% seen only once. Around a fifth of the sample comes from the top ten. Sequencing was performed on peripheral blood. The receptors were gathered from a human donor in a cohort sampled during active COVID-19.

V and J are TRBV7-9 and TRBJ2-1; TRBD1 matches at 8 bases. The CDR3 covers 15 residues. V was pared by 2 bases and J by 3 bases, with 3 bases of the junction left unmatched. Germline lookup yields CDR1 SEHNR and CDR2 FQNEAQ (reference sequence). CDR3 nucleotides: TGTGCCAGCAGCTTAAACAGGGGGAGCTACAATGAGCAGTTCTTC. It codes for CASSLNRGSYNEQFF.

The rearrangement uses TRBV2 and TRBJ1-4; weak D call: TRBD1 (5 bases). Germline V lookup: CDR1 SNHLY, CDR2 FYNNEI. This CDR3 contains 13 residues. Trimming stripped 6 bases from V and 10 bases from J, with 15 bases between. The CDR3, as DNA: TGTGCCAGCAGCCAAGGGACTCTTGGAAAACTGTTTTTT. Encoded protein: CASSQGTLGKLFF.

The CDR3 loop reads CATSRAGNEQFF. In nucleotides, the CDR3 is TGTGCCACCAGCAGGGCGGGGAATGAGCAGTTCTTC. This chain joins TRBV15 and TRBJ2-1; D possibly corresponds to TRBD2 (6 bases). The CDR3 has 12 residues. Germline V gene sequence: CDR1 LNHNV, CDR2 YYDKDF (reference sequence). V shed 3 bases and J shed 7 bases, with 7 bases lying between them.

This clone is a singleton in its sample. The gene calls are TRBV7-6 and TRBJ2-5; TRBD1 aligns across 9 bases. The CDR3 sequence is 15 residues long. V shed 5 bases, J shed 5 bases, and the junction held 9 bases outside the gene matches. Per the germline V gene, CDR1 is SGHVS and CDR2 is FNYEAQ. The CDR3 sequence is CASSHRDRGTETQYF. In DNA, the CDR3 is TGTGCCAGCAGCCACAGAGACAGGGGGACGGAGACCCAGTACTTC. Variable domain in full (rest from reference TRBV7-6 and TRBJ2-5): GAGVSQSPRYKVTKRGQDVALRCDPISGHVSLYWYRQALGQGPEFLTYFNYEAQQDKSGLPNDRFSAERPEGSISTLTIQRTEQRDSAMYRCASSHRDRGTETQYFGPGTRLLVL.

V usage is TRBV4-1 and J usage is TRBJ2-7; the D gene is possibly TRBD1 (5 bases). The CDR3 is 15 residues long. Germline loops: CDR1 MGHRA, CDR2 YSYEKL. V was shortened by 2 bases and J by 0 bases, with 11 bases between the two germline ends. Here the CDR3 reads CASSQRQGASYEQYF. In DNA, the CDR3 is TGCGCCAGCAGCCAACGTCAAGGGGCCTCCTACGAGCAGTACTTC.

V usage is TRBV28 and J usage is TRBJ2-1, with D perhaps TRBD1 (6 bases). Trimming took off 7 bases at V and 4 bases at J, with 26 bases between the two ends. CDR1 and CDR2 (germline): MDHEN, SYDVKM. The CDR3 sequence is 18 residues long. The CDR3 loop is CASIPPFITGMGYNEQFF. DNA for the CDR3: TGTGCCAGCATTCCTCCCTTCATTACAGGGATGGGTTACAATGAGCAGTTCTTC. The variable domain in full, completed from reference TRBV28 and TRBJ2-1, reads DVKVTQSSRYLVKRTGEKVFLECVQDMDHENMFWYRQDPGLGLRLIYFSYDVKMKEKGDIPEGYSVSREKKERFSLILESASTNQTSMYLCASIPPFITGMGYNEQFFGPGTRLTVL.

V usage is TRBV27 and J usage is TRBJ2-3; D remains ambiguous. Trimming took 7 bases from V and 0 from J, leaving 11 bases between them. This CDR3 comprises 14 residues. Per germline, CDR1 MNHEY and CDR2 SMNVEV (reference sequence). This chain's CDR3 is CASNIPRSTDTQYF. CDR3 DNA: TGTGCCAGCAACATCCCGAGGAGCACAGATACGCAGTATTTT.

This clone occurred once. The chain uses TRBV5-1 and TRBJ1-6; perhaps TRBD1 as D (6 bases). Germline CDR1 is SGHRS and CDR2 is YFSETQ. The V and J ends lost 4 bases and 6 bases respectively, with 20 bases between them. There are 17 residues in the CDR3. For the CDR3, the DNA is TGCGCCAGCAGCCACTCCCAAGAACAGGGATTTAATTCACCCCTCCACTTT. Translating it yields CASSHSQEQGFNSPLHF.